The clone carrying this T cell receptor (beta chain) was observed many times. Its antigen is not identified. The CDR3 contains 15 residues. Per the germline V gene, CDR1 is SGHVS and CDR2 is FNYEAQ. V lost 1 base, J lost 6 bases, and 4 bases stayed unmatched. MiXCR, applied by TCRdb to the 5' RACE reads, yields one record per CDR3 protein. In the table there are 20,000 to 25,000 distinct CDR3 sequences, about 4.7% of which are singletons. This specimen comes from a study of spatial heterogeneity in lung cancer. Study-wide context: The count of detected beta-chain sequences consistently exceeded that of alpha-chain sequences. More than ten raw reads, on average, carried each unique TCR and UMI combination. Study-wide results and limits: The appearance of ubiquitous expanded tumor TCRs in blood was greater at resection than follow-up.

Time point given: sample taken at primary tumor resection. Whole RNA, isolated from tumor, nontumor lung or frozen PBMC, was sequenced without prior sorting. The donors, about 74 patients with untreated early-stage non-small cell lung cancer, provided the samples. The TCR was taken from a male donor with early-stage non-small cell lung cancer. The chain is built from TRBV7-6 and TRBJ2-1; 9 bases line up with TRBD2. This sample comprised PBMCs, obtained at surgery. The CDR3 loop is CASSLVAGGVNEQFF. CDR3 nucleotide sequence: TGTGCCAGCAGCTTAGTGGCGGGAGGGGTCAATGAGCAGTTCTTC.